This is a list of T cell receptor beta chains from one sample in a study of cytomegalovirus exposure and HLA in healthy donors. The table came from immunoSEQ multiplex PCR; TCRdb's copy has only in-frame clones and leaves some out. The sample includes fewer than 250,000 clones, 77% seen only once; the top ten take approximately 2%. Specimen: PBMCs. These receptors were taken from a woman in her thirties in good health and CMV-seropositive. CDR3s include the opening cysteine and the closing phenylalanine or tryptophan. The D gene is left open where the match is weak. Size values are once, few and many counts, or a class for expanded clones, and some rows have none.

TRBJ1-2 | once | NA | TRBV5-6 | TGTGCCAGCAGCTGGGGCAACTATGGCTACACCTTC | CASSWGNYGYTF
TRBJ2-3 | NA | TRBD2 | TRBV11-3 | TGTGCCAGCAGCTTAGGCACTAGCGGGGGCACAGATACGCAGTATTTT | CASSLGTSGGTDTQYF
TRBJ1-1 | NA | NA | TRBV6-6 | TGTGCCAGCAGTCGACAGTCGGGGGTCACTGAAGCTTTCTTT | CASSRQSGVTEAFF
TRBJ1-5 | once | TRBD1 | TRBV18 | TGTGCCAGCTCACGCGATCAGGGGGCGAGCAATCAGCCCCAGCATTTT | CASSRDQGASNQPQHF
TRBJ2-7 | NA | NA | TRBV23-1 | TGCGCCAGCAGTCAATCGTCGGGGGTAGGCTACGAGCAGTACTTC | CASSQSSGVGYEQYF
TRBJ1-6 | NA | TRBD1 | TRBV6-1 | TGTGCCAGCAGCCCGACAGGGGGTTTTACACCCCTCCACTTT | CASSPTGGFTPLHF
TRBJ1-1 | NA | NA | TRBV28 | TGTGCCAGCAGTAAACATAGCCTGAACACTGAAGCTTTCTTT | CASSKHSLNTEAFF
TRBJ1-2 | NA | NA | TRBV6-1 | TGTGCCAGCAGTGAAAATTGGGCAGTAAGTGGCTACACCTTC | CASSENWAVSGYTF
TRBJ2-5 | NA | NA | TRBV5-4 | TGTGCCAGCAGCTTAGCTTTGGCGGGCGGAGAGACCCAGTACTTC | CASSLALAGGETQYF
TRBJ2-1 | NA | TRBD2 | TRBV30 | TGTGCCTGGAGTATCCCGGGGCTAGCGGGGTTTGAGCAGTTCTTC | CAWSIPGLAGFEQFF
TRBJ1-1 | NA | NA | TRBV27 | TGTGCCAGCAGTTTATGGTCGCGGGGGGCAGAAGCTTTCTTT | CASSLWSRGAEAFF
TRBJ2-7 | NA | NA | TRBV5-1 | TGCGCCAGCAGCTCGACTAGGACCTACGAGCAGTACTTC | CASSSTRTYEQYF
TRBJ2-1 | few | TRBD1 | TRBV2 | TGTGCCAGCAGTATAGACAGGGGGCTATACAATGAGCAGTTCTTC | CASSIDRGLYNEQFF
TRBJ2-3 | NA | NA | TRBV27 | TGTGCCAGCAGTCGGGTAGAAGCAGATACGCAGTATTTT | CASSRVEADTQYF
TRBJ2-7 | NA | TRBD2 | TRBV5-1 | TGCGCCAGCAGCTATGGACTAGCGGGAGGGCGATCCTACGAGCAGTACTTC | CASSYGLAGGRSYEQYF
TRBJ1-1 | NA | NA | TRBV5-1 | TGCGCCAGCAGCCAGGGACTGGTCCTGAACACTGAAGCTTTCTTT | CASSQGLVLNTEAFF
TRBJ1-2 | NA | NA | TRBV2 | TGTGCCAGCAGTGAACTTACAGGACTACACTTC | CASSELTGLHF
TRBJ1-4 | once | TRBD1 | TRBV5-5 | TGTGCCAGCAGCAGGGACGGGACAGGGGATGAAAAACTGTTTTTT | CASSRDGTGDEKLFF
TRBJ1-2 | NA | TRBD1 | TRBV7-8 | TGTGCCAGCAGTTCGGGACAGGCGCCCTATGGCTACACCTTC | CASSSGQAPYGYTF
TRBJ2-7 | NA | NA | TRBV4-2 | TGTGCCAGCAGCCAGAGACTAGTTGAAGACGAGCAGTACTTC | CASSQRLVEDEQYF
TRBJ2-7 | once | NA | TRBV7-9 | TGTGCCAGCAGCTTTGGGCAAGGCGAGCAGTACTTC | CASSFGQGEQYF
TRBJ1-1 | few | NA | TRBV5-4 | TGTGCCAGCAGCTTGGCTTGGGGGTCGGGGGTTACTGAAGCTTTCTTT | CASSLAWGSGVTEAFF
TRBJ2-5 | NA | NA | TRBV27 | TGTGCCAGCAGTTTAACTGGGAGAGAGACCCAGTACTTC | CASSLTGRETQYF
TRBJ2-2 | NA | TRBD2 | TRBV7-7 | TGTGCTAGCAGCGAAGACGCGGGGGTAAACACCGGGGAGCTGTTTTTT | CASSEDAGVNTGELFF
TRBJ2-7 | NA | TRBD2 | TRBV6-5 | TGTGCCAGCAGGACTAGCGGCTCCTACGAGCAGTACTTC | CASRTSGSYEQYF
TRBJ2-3 | NA | TRBD2 | TRBV5-1 | TGCGCCAGCAGCTCGGAACCTAGCGGGAACACAGATACGCAGTATTTT | CASSSEPSGNTDTQYF
TRBJ2-1 | NA | TRBD2 | TRBV2 | TGTGCCAGCAGTGATTGGCGGGGGGGTGATGAGCAGTTCTTC | CASSDWRGGDEQFF